This T cell receptor (beta chain) comes out of a study of T cell responses to AZD1222 COVID-19 vaccine. V shed 10 bases and J shed 2 bases, with 9 bases lying between them. Germline V gene sequence: CDR1 MNHEY, CDR2 SVGAGI. The CDR3 runs to 11 residues. Sequencing used immunoSEQ multiplex PCR; TCRdb keeps in-frame clones, though not all of them. Found here are over 150,000 clones, approximately 87% of them singletons; the top ten hold 4.3%. The chain carries TRBV6-5 and TRBJ2-7; the D gene is possibly TRBD1 (5 bases). Material: peripheral blood, obtained 28 days after the second AZD1222 dose. The sequence was obtained from an adult who received the AZD1222 COVID-19 vaccine. The CDR3 DNA follows: TGTGCCACCCTGACAGCCTACGAGCAGTACTTC. Its protein product is CATLTAYEQYF.